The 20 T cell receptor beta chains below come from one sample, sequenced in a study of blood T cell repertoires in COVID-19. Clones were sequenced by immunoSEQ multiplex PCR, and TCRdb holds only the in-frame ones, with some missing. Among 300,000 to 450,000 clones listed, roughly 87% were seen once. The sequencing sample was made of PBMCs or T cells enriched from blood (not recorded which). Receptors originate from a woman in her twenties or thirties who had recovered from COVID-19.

In nucleotides, the CDR3 is TGTGCCAGCAGCCAAAAGGAGGGGTCCACCTTCCGCACAGATACGCAGTATTTT. Protein product: CASSQKEGSTFRTDTQYF. The gene calls are TRBV11-2 and TRBJ2-3; TRBD2 is a possible D gene (6 bases). Trimming stripped 5 bases from V and 1 base from J, with 22 bases between. The CDR3 is 18 residues long. The germline gives CDR1 SGHAT, CDR2 FQNNGV. The full variable domain, in which reference TRBV11-2 and TRBJ2-3 provide the parts outside the CDR3, is EAGVAQSPRYKIIEKRQSVAFWCNPISGHATLYWYQQILGQGPKLLIQFQNNGVVDDSQLPKDRFSAERLKGVDSTLKIQPAKLEDSAVYLCASSQKEGSTFRTDTQYFGPGTRLTVL.

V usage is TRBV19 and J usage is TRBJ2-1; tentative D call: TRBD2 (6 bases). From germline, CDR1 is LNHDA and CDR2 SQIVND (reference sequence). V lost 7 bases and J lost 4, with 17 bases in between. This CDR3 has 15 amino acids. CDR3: CASNTRVAGYNEQFF. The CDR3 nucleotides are TGTGCCAGTAATACCAGGGTTGCGGGGTACAATGAGCAGTTCTTC.

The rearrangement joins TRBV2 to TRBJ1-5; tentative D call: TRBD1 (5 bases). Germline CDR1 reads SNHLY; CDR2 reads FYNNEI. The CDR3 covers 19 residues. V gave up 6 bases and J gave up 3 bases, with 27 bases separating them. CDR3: CASRDDNQGRAPANQPQHF. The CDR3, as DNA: TGTGCCAGCAGGGATGACAACCAGGGTAGGGCTCCGGCCAATCAGCCCCAGCATTTT.

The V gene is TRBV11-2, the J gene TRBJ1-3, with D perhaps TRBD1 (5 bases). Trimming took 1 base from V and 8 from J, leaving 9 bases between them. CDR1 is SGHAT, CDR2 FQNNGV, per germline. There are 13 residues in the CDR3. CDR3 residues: CASSLGGGDTIYF. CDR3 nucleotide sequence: TGTGCCAGCAGCTTAGGGGGCGGGGACACCATATATTTT.

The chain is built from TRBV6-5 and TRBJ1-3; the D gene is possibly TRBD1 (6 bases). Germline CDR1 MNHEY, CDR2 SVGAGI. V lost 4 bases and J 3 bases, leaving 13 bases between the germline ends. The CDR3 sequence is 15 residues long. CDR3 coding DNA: TGTGCCAGCAGTTCCCTACAGGGTGATGGAAACACCATATATTTT. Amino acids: CASSSLQGDGNTIYF.

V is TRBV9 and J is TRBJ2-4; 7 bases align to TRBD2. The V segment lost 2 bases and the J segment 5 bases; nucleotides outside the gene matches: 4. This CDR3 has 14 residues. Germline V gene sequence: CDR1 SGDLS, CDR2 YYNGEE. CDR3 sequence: CASSVGLLENIQYF. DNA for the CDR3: TGTGCCAGCAGCGTGGGACTATTGGAAAACATTCAGTACTTC.

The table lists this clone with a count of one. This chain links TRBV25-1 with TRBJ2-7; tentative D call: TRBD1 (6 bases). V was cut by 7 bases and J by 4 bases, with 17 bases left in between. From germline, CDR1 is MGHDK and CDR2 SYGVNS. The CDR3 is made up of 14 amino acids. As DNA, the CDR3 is TGTGCCAGCACCCGATCGAGGGGGAGTTACGAGCAGTACTTC. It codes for CASTRSRGSYEQYF.

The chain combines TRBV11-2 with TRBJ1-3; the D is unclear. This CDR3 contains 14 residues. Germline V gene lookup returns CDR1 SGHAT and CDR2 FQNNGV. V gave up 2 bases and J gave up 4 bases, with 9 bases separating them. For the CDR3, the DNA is TGTGCCAGCAGCTTAACGGGGTCCGGAAACACCATATATTTT. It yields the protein CASSLTGSGNTIYF.

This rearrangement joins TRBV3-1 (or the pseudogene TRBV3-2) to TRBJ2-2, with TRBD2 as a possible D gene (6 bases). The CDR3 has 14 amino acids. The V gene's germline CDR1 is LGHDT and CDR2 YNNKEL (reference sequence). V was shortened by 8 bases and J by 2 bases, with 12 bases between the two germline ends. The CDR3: CASRPGENTGELFF. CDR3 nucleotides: TGTGCCAGCCGCCCGGGGGAAAACACCGGGGAGCTGTTTTTT.

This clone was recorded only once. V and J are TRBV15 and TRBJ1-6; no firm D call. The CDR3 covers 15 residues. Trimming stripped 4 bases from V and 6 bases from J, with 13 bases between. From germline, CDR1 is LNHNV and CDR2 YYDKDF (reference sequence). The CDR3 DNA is TGTGCCACCAGCACCAGGACGGGGATTAATTCACCCCTCCACTTT. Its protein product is CATSTRTGINSPLHF.

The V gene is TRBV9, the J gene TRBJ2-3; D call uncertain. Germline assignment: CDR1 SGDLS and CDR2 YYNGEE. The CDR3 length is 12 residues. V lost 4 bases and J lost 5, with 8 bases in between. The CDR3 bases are TGTGCCAGCAGCTCCCTTCGAGATACGCAGTATTTT. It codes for CASSSLRDTQYF.

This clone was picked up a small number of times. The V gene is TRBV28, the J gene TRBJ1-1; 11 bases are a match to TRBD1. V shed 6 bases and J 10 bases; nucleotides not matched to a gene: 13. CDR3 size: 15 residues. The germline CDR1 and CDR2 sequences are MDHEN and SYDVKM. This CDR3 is CASRILRTGGDVAFF. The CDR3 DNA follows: TGTGCCAGCAGGATACTTCGGACAGGGGGCGATGTAGCTTTCTTT.

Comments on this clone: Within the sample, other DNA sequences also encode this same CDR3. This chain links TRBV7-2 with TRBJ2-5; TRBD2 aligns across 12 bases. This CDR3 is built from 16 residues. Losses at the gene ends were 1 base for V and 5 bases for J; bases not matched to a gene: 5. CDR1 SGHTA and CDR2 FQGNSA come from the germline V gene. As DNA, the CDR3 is TGTGCCAGCAGCTTAGTTGGACTAGCGGGGAGGGAGACCCAGTACTTC. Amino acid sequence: CASSLVGLAGRETQYF.

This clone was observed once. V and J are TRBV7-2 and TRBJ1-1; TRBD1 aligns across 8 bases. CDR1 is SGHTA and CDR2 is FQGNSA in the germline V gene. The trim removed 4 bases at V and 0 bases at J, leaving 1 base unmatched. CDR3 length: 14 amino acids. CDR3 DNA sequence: TGTGCCAGCAGCTCACAGGGGGTGAACACTGAAGCTTTCTTT. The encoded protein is CASSSQGVNTEAFF.

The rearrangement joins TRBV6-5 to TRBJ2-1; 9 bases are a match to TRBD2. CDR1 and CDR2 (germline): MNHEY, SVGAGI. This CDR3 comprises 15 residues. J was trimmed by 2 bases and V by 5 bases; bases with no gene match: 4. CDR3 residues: CASSISGGPYNEQFF. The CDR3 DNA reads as TGTGCCAGCAGTATTAGCGGGGGCCCCTACAATGAGCAGTTCTTC.

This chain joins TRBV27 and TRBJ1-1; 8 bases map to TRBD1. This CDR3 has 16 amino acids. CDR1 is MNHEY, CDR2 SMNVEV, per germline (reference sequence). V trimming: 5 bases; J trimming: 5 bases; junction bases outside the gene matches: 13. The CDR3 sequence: CASSQDRAPGGTEAFF. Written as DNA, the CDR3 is TGTGCCAGCAGTCAGGACAGGGCCCCCGGAGGGACTGAAGCTTTCTTT.

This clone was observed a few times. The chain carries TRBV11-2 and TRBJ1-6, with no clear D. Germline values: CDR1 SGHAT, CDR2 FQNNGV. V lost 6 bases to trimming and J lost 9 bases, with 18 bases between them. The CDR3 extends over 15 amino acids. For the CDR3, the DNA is TGTGCCAGCAGTTCATTTATGAGGGAAATTTCACCCCTCCACTTT. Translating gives CASSSFMREISPLHF.

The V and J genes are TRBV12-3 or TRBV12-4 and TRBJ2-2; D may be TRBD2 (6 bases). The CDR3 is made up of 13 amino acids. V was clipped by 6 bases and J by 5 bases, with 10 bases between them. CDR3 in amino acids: CASSPRGTGELFF. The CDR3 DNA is TGTGCCAGCAGCCCACGGGGGACCGGGGAGCTGTTTTTT.

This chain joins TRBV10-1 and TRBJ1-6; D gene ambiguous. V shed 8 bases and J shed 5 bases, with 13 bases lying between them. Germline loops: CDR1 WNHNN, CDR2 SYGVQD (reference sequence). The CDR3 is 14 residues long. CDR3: CASGPAGNNSPLHF. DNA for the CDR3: TGCGCCAGCGGGCCGGCGGGGAATAATTCACCCCTCCACTTT.

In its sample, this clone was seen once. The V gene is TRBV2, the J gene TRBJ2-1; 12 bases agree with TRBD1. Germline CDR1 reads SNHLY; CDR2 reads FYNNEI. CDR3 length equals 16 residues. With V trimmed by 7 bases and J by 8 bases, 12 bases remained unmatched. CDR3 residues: CASTLSGQGAVDEQFF. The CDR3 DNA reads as TGTGCCAGCACCCTCTCGGGACAGGGGGCGGTCGATGAGCAGTTCTTC.